The T cell receptor beta chain under discussion was sequenced for a study of blood T cell repertoires in COVID-19. On the study more broadly: The study drew acute and convalescent COVID-19 samples from the United States, Italy and Spain. PBMCs, B-cell-depleted T cells, or T cells provided the cDNA or gDNA that made up the material.

V was pared by 7 bases and J by 3 bases, with 13 bases between. Germline V lookup: CDR1 LNHDA, CDR2 SQIVND (reference sequence). This CDR3 spans 13 amino acids. Original data processing: Amplification of reference gene primers provided the estimated nucleated cell counts. Sequenced by immunoSEQ multiplex PCR; TCRdb stores in-frame clones only, minus some. Clone size and V and J calls were adopted from that table, with D and trimming inferred from the DNA. Counted here are some 400,000 clones, about 90% occurring once; the ten biggest clones make up around 7%. This clonotype was sampled from a man younger than 35 with active or convalescent COVID-19. Material: peripheral blood. This chain joins TRBV19 and TRBJ2-7; D not certain. This chain's CDR3 is CASTRRRGYEQYF. In DNA, the CDR3 is TGTGCCAGTACCCGACGAAGAGGCTACGAGCAGTACTTC.